The 12 T cell receptor beta chains listed next were all sequenced from one sample in a study of blood T cell repertoires in COVID-19. The method was immunoSEQ multiplex PCR; TCRdb's version includes in-frame clones alone and lacks a portion of them. The sample holds under 250,000 clones, approximately 80% seen once. Sequenced input: PBMCs or T cells enriched from blood (not recorded which). The receptors come from an older woman who had recovered from COVID-19.

The genes are TRBV5-4 and TRBJ2-5, with TRBD2 matching 8 bases. The CDR3 extends over 15 amino acids. CDR1 SGHNT and CDR2 YYREEE come from the germline V gene (reference sequence). V gave up 3 bases and J gave up 4 bases; unmatched junction bases: 8. The DNA of the CDR3 is TGTGCCAGCAGCTCCCCGGGACTAGTAAGAGAGACCCAGTACTTC. Protein: CASSSPGLVRETQYF.

J is TRBJ1-6 and V is TRBV28, with D maybe TRBD1 (5 bases). Trimming cost V 4 bases and J 0 bases, with 10 bases left between them. The CDR3 is 16 residues long. CDR1 and CDR2 from the germline V gene are MDHEN and SYDVKM. The CDR3 region is CASSSQVDSYNSPLHF. In nucleotides, the CDR3 is TGTGCCAGCAGTTCACAGGTTGACTCCTATAATTCACCCCTCCACTTT.

The chain carries TRBV7-2 and TRBJ1-1, with D uncertain. Trimming removed 2 bases at V and 7 bases at J, with 17 bases between. The CDR3 is 15 amino acids. Germline lookup yields CDR1 SGHTA and CDR2 FQGNSA. The CDR3 nucleotides read TGTGCCAGCAGCTTAAGCTCGGGAATGGTGCTTGAAGCTTTCTTT. Amino acids: CASSLSSGMVLEAFF. The complete variable domain, with remaining parts taken from reference TRBV7-2 and TRBJ1-1, reads GAGVSQSPSNKVTEKGKDVELRCDPISGHTALYWYRQSLGQGLEFLIYFQGNSAPDKSGLPSDRFSAERTGGSVSTLTIQRTQQEDSAVYLCASSLSSGMVLEAFFGQGTRLTVV.

The J gene is TRBJ2-1, the V gene TRBV19; 8 bases match TRBD1. The CDR3 covers 15 residues. Germline V gives CDR1 LNHDA, CDR2 SQIVND (reference sequence). V lost 4 bases and J lost 5; bases outside the gene matches: 7. This chain's CDR3 is CASSTRDRTHNEQFF. The CDR3 nucleotides are TGTGCCAGTAGTACCCGGGACAGGACACACAATGAGCAGTTCTTC. The full variable domain, completed using reference TRBV19 and TRBJ2-1, is DGGITQSPKYLFRKEGQNVTLSCEQNLNHDAMYWYRQDPGQGLRLIYYSQIVNDFQKGDIAEGYSVSREKKESFPLTVTSAQKNPTAFYLCASSTRDRTHNEQFFGPGTRLTVL.

The chain is built from TRBV29-1 and TRBJ2-5, with D possibly matching TRBD1 (7 bases). The germline V gene has CDR1 SQVTM and CDR2 ANQGSEA. The ends were cut back, 1 base at V and 4 bases at J, with 16 bases in the middle. The CDR3 is 15 amino acids. DNA for the CDR3: TGCAGCGTTGAAGGTCGACAGGGAGCGGGAGAGACCCAGTACTTC. As protein: CSVEGRQGAGETQYF.

This clone was counted between two and nine times. The gene calls are TRBV30 and TRBJ1-1; D remains unclear. V lost 2 bases and J lost 2, with 6 bases in between. Germline V lookup: CDR1 GTSNPN, CDR2 SVGIG (reference sequence). This CDR3 has 12 residues. CDR3 sequence reads: CAWSRTNTEAFF. The CDR3 DNA sequence: TGTGCCTGGAGTCGCACTAACACTGAAGCTTTCTTT. The variable domain in full, completed from reference TRBV30 and TRBJ1-1, reads SQTIHQWPATLVQPVGSPLSLECTVEGTSNPNLYWYRQAAGRGLQLLFYSVGIGQISSEVPQNLSASRPQDRQFILSSKKLLLSDSGFYLCAWSRTNTEAFFGQGTRLTVV.

CDR3 nucleotide sequence: TGTGCCAGCAGTTACACAACAGGGGGAAAACTGTTTTTT. Translated, it gives CASSYTTGGKLFF. The chain combines TRBV6-5 with TRBJ1-4, with 8 bases identical to TRBD1. V was clipped by 2 bases and J by 10 bases; unmatched bases: 3. Germline V CDR1 and CDR2: MNHEY, SVGAGI. The CDR3 consists of 13 residues.

This sequence joins TRBV2 and TRBJ2-3; 7 positions match TRBD1. Germline V gene data show CDR1 as SNHLY and CDR2 as FYNNEI. The trim removed 2 bases at V and 2 bases at J, leaving 7 bases unmatched. The CDR3 contains 16 residues. In DNA, the CDR3 is TGTGCCAGCAGTGAAATGGACAGGTTTTACACAGATACGCAGTATTTT. The encoded protein is CASSEMDRFYTDTQYF. The variable domain in full, with the rest retrieved from reference TRBV2 and TRBJ2-3, is EPEVTQTPSHQVTQMGQEVILRCVPISNHLYFYWYRQILGQKVEFLVSFYNNEISEKSEIFDDQFSVERPDGSNFTLKIRSTKLEDSAMYFCASSEMDRFYTDTQYFGPGTRLTVL.

The chain is built from TRBV9 and TRBJ2-6; the D is unclear. Germline CDR1 reads SGDLS; CDR2 reads YYNGEE. There are 14 residues in the CDR3. Trimming cost V 3 bases and J 5 bases, with 9 bases left between them. DNA for the CDR3: TGTGCCAGCAGCGCGAGTGTAAGGGCCAACGTCCTGACTTTC. It translates to CASSASVRANVLTF.

The chain is built from TRBV7-6 and TRBJ1-2; D perhaps matches TRBD1 (5 bases). V was pared by 5 bases and J by 6 bases, with 22 bases between. CDR1 and CDR2 from the germline V gene are SGHVS and FNYEAQ. This CDR3 comprises 16 residues. CDR3 nucleotides: TGTGCCAGCAGCCAGGAGGGGCCATTCTCTCCCGATGGCTACACCTTC. This codes for CASSQEGPFSPDGYTF.

V gene TRBV11-2 combines with J gene TRBJ2-1, with TRBD2 matching 9 bases. Germline CDR1 and CDR2: SGHAT and FQNNGV. CDR3 length equals 14 residues. Germline trimming cut 5 bases from V and 6 bases from J; bases unmatched to any gene: 5. CDR3 coding DNA: TGTGCCAGCAGCATTAGCGGGAGAAGCAATGAGCAGTTCTTC. Translated, it gives CASSISGRSNEQFF.

The rearrangement joins TRBV7-6 to TRBJ2-4, with 7 bases matching TRBD2. V dropped 5 bases and J dropped 5; count of bases not matched to a gene: 9. The CDR3 has 15 residues. Germline CDR1 is SGHVS and CDR2 is FNYEAQ. CDR3 sequence reads: CASSTAGTTENIQYF. CDR3 nucleotides: TGTGCCAGCAGCACCGCCGGGACTACCGAAAACATTCAGTACTTC.